This T cell receptor (beta chain) emerged from a study of cytomegalovirus exposure and HLA in healthy donors. Primers: 60 Vbeta forward and 13 Jbeta reverse. Libraries were prepared by immunoSEQ multiplex PCR; TCRdb keeps only in-frame clonotypes and omits some of them. The sample has approximately 160,000 clones; approximately 79% are singletons. This CDR3 has 17 amino acids. Germline V gene data show CDR1 as MGHRA and CDR2 as YSYEKL. The germline V and J ends were trimmed by 4 bases and 2 bases, with 18 bases remaining between them. To note about this clone: Its antigen is not identified.

Study findings and constraints: As a later analysis showed, several of the most significant clusters appeared to be linked to common viral pathogens. The study flagged approximately 180 TCR beta chains as cytomegalovirus-associated. As immune exposure information, only CMV serostatus was available.

The sequenced material came from PBMCs. The sequence came from a human donor in good health. V usage is TRBV4-1 and J usage is TRBJ2-1, with D perhaps matching TRBD2 (7 bases). The CDR3 is CASSPNEGGGPYNEQFF. CDR3 nucleotide sequence: TGCGCCAGCAGCCCCAATGAAGGCGGGGGCCCCTACAATGAGCAGTTCTTC.